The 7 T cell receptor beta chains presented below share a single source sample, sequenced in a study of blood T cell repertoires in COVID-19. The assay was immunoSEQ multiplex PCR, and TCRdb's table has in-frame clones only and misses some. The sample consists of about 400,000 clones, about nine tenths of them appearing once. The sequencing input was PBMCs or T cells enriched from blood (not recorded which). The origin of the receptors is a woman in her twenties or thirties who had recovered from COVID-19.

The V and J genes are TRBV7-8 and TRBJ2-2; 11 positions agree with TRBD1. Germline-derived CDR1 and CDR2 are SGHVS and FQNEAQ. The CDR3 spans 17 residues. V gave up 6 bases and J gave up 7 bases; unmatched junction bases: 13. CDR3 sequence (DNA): TGTGCCAGCAGTCCTAACCGGGACAGGGGGGTTAACGGGGAGCTGTTTTTT. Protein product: CASSPNRDRGVNGELFF.

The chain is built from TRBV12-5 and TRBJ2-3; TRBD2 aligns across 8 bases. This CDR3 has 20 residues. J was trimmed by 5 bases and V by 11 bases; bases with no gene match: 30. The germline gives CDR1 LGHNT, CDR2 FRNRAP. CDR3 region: CAQGLPTELAGPGGGDTQYF. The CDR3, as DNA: TGTGCTCAGGGTCTTCCGACAGAATTAGCGGGGCCCGGGGGGGGAGATACGCAGTATTTT.

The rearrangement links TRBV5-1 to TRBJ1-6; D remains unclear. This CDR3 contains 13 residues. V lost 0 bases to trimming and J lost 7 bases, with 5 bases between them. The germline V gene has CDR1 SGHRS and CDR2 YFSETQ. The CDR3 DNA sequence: TGCGCCAGCAGCTTGGGTATAAATTCACCCCTCCACTTT. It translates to CASSLGINSPLHF.

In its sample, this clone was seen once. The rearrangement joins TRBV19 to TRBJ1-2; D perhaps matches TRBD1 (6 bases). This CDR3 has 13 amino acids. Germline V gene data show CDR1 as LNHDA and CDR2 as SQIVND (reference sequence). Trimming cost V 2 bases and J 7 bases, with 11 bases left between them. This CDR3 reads CASSITGTGGYTF. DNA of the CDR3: TGTGCCAGTAGTATAACAGGGACGGGTGGCTACACCTTC. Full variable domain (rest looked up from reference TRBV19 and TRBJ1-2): DGGITQSPKYLFRKEGQNVTLSCEQNLNHDAMYWYRQDPGQGLRLIYYSQIVNDFQKGDIAEGYSVSREKKESFPLTVTSAQKNPTAFYLCASSITGTGGYTFGSGTRLTVV.

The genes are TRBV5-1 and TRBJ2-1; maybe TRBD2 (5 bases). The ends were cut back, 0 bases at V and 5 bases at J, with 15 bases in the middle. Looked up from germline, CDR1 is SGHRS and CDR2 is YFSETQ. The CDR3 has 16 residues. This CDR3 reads CASSLALGLSDNEQFF. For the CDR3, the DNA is TGCGCCAGCAGCTTGGCCCTAGGACTTTCTGACAATGAGCAGTTCTTC.

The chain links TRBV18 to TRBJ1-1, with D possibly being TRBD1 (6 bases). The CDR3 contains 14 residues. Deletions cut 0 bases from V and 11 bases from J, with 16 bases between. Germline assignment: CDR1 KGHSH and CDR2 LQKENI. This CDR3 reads CASSPPVPTRGAFF. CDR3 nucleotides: TGTGCCAGCTCACCACCCGTCCCCACCAGGGGTGCTTTCTTT. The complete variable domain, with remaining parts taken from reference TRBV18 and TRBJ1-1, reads NAGVMQNPRHLVRRRGQEARLRCSPMKGHSHVYWYRQLPEEGLKFMVYLQKENIIDESGMPKERFSAEFPKEGPSILRIQQVVRGDSAAYFCASSPPVPTRGAFFGQGTRLTVV.

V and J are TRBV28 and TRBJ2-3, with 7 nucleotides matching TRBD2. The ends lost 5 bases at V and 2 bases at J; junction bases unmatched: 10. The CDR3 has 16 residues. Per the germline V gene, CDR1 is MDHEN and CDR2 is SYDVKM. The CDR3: CASSRGLGMSTDTQYF. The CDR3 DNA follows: TGTGCCAGCAGTCGAGGACTAGGAATGTCCACAGATACGCAGTATTTT. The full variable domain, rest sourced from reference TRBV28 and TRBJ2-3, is DVKVTQSSRYLVKRTGEKVFLECVQDMDHENMFWYRQDPGLGLRLIYFSYDVKMKEKGDIPEGYSVSREKKERFSLILESASTNQTSMYLCASSRGLGMSTDTQYFGPGTRLTVL.